The 25 T cell receptor beta chains listed next were all sequenced from one sample in a study of blood T cell repertoires in COVID-19. The method was immunoSEQ multiplex PCR; TCRdb's version includes in-frame clones alone and lacks a portion of them. This sample carries approximately 41,000 clones, about 80% of them seen once, and the ten largest clones take around 45%. The sequencing sample was made of peripheral blood. These receptor sequences come from an elderly woman with acute or convalescent COVID-19.

The chain carries TRBV5-5 and TRBJ1-2, with D perhaps matching TRBD1 (6 bases). The CDR3 is 14 residues long. Germline CDR1 reads SGHKS; CDR2 reads YYEKEE (reference sequence). V lost 3 bases and J 6 bases, leaving 15 bases between the germline ends. This CDR3 is CASSWAGTRDGYTF. For the CDR3, the DNA is TGTGCCAGCAGCTGGGCCGGGACAAGAGATGGCTACACCTTC.

This chain links TRBV3-1 (or the pseudogene TRBV3-2) with TRBJ2-7, with a tentative D call TRBD2 (6 bases). Trimming removed 4 bases from V and 3 bases from J, with 13 bases in between. The CDR3 length is 14 residues. Germline lookup yields CDR1 LGHDT and CDR2 YNNKEL (reference sequence). This CDR3 is CASSRGTGSYEQYF. DNA of the CDR3: TGTGCCAGCAGCCGGGGGACTGGAAGCTACGAGCAGTACTTC.

J is TRBJ2-5 and V is TRBV7-9; the D gene is possibly TRBD2 (6 bases). The CDR3 extends over 13 amino acids. The V gene lost 4 bases and the J gene lost 7 bases, with 13 bases spanning the gap. Germline CDR1 reads SEHNR; CDR2 reads FQNEAQ (reference sequence). The CDR3 spells CASSWGDEGTQYF. The CDR3 DNA is TGTGCCAGCAGCTGGGGGGATGAAGGGACCCAGTACTTC.

This rearrangement joins TRBV6-5 to TRBJ1-4; 9 bases are a match to TRBD1. This CDR3 contains 14 residues. The J segment lost 5 bases and the V segment lost 6 bases, leaving 4 bases of the junction unmatched. CDR1 is MNHEY, CDR2 SVGAGI, per germline. CDR3 bases: TGTGCCAGCAGCCCCGGACAGGGGAATGAAAAACTGTTTTTT. Translated: CASSPGQGNEKLFF.

V gene TRBV5-1 combines with J gene TRBJ2-5; tentatively, D is TRBD1 (6 bases). The germline V gene has CDR1 SGHRS and CDR2 YFSETQ. Trimming shortened V by 1 base and J by 3 bases, and 16 bases separated the two germline ends. This CDR3 has 16 residues. The CDR3 nucleotides read TGCGCCAGCAGCTTGCTACAGGGAATATTGGAAGAGACCCAGTACTTC. As protein: CASSLLQGILEETQYF.

The V gene is TRBV6-2 or TRBV6-3, the J gene TRBJ2-5, with 7 nucleotides matching TRBD2. Germline-derived CDR1 and CDR2 are MNHEY and SVGEGT. CDR3 length equals 13 residues. Germline trimming cut 5 bases from V and 5 bases from J; bases unmatched to any gene: 5. CDR3 protein: CASSGGLRETQYF. The CDR3 nucleotides are TGTGCCAGCAGTGGGGGACTAAGGGAGACCCAGTACTTC.

The chain couples TRBV2 to TRBJ2-5; tentative D call: TRBD2 (5 bases). V was trimmed by 7 bases and J by 2 bases, leaving 14 bases between them. This CDR3 spans 14 amino acids. The germline CDR1 and CDR2 sequences are SNHLY and FYNNEI. The CDR3 loop is CASTGRTSQETQYF. CDR3 coding DNA: TGTGCCAGCACCGGCAGGACTTCTCAAGAGACCCAGTACTTC. The whole variable domain, filled in from reference TRBV2 and TRBJ2-5, reads EPEVTQTPSHQVTQMGQEVILRCVPISNHLYFYWYRQILGQKVEFLVSFYNNEISEKSEIFDDQFSVERPDGSNFTLKIRSTKLEDSAMYFCASTGRTSQETQYFGPGTRLLVL.

This rearrangement joins TRBV5-1 to TRBJ2-5, with a possible D match to TRBD2 (6 bases). V gave up 5 bases and J gave up 5 bases, with 13 bases separating them. Germline loops: CDR1 SGHRS, CDR2 YFSETQ. This CDR3 spans 13 amino acids. CDR3 protein: CASSPQGGETQYF. The CDR3 DNA reads as TGCGCCAGCAGTCCGCAGGGAGGTGAGACCCAGTACTTC.

The CDR3 nucleotides read TGTGCCAGCAGTTCCCAGGGATTATCTGGGGCCAACGTCCTGACTTTC. Amino acid sequence: CASSSQGLSGANVLTF. This chain connects TRBV6-5 to TRBJ2-6; D possibly corresponds to TRBD1 (5 bases). Germline-derived CDR1 and CDR2 are MNHEY and SVGAGI. Trimming took 4 bases from V and 1 from J, leaving 11 bases between them. The CDR3 has 16 residues.

This clone was counted a few times. The rearrangement joins TRBV21-1 to TRBJ1-4. TRBV21-1 is annotated as a pseudogene. The length of the CDR3 is 15 residues. CDR3 bases: TGTGCCAGCAGCTCCCGGGGGGAGGTCGGCGAAAAACTGTTTTTT. It codes for CASSSRGEVGEKLFF.

This clone was detected only once. The chain recombines TRBV7-2 with TRBJ2-3; 7 bases match TRBD1. The germline V gene has CDR1 SGHTA and CDR2 FQGNSA. Germline trimming cut 3 bases from V and 0 bases from J; bases unmatched to any gene: 6. The CDR3 has 16 residues. CDR3 nucleotides: TGTGCCAGCAGCTTTAGGGGGACAGCTAGCACAGATACGCAGTATTTT. Translation gives CASSFRGTASTDTQYF.

This chain connects TRBV7-6 to TRBJ1-2; tentative D call: TRBD1 (6 bases). V shed 4 bases and J shed 5 bases, with 17 bases lying between them. This CDR3 region has 15 residues. Germline V gene lookup returns CDR1 SGHVS and CDR2 FNYEAQ. CDR3 DNA sequence: TGTGCCAGCAGCTCACAACCGGGACAACAATATGGCTACACCTTC. Encoded protein: CASSSQPGQQYGYTF.

The chain links TRBV28 to TRBJ2-1, with a weak D call TRBD2 (6 bases). The CDR3 loop spans 15 amino acids. Per germline, CDR1 MDHEN and CDR2 SYDVKM. Trimming took off 4 bases at V and 1 base at J, with 11 bases between the two ends. The CDR3 nucleotides are TGTGCCAGCAGTTCCGGGGGTTGGTCCTACAATGAGCAGTTCTTC. It specifies CASSSGGWSYNEQFF.

This chain connects TRBV6-5 to TRBJ2-7; TRBD1 matches 7 bases. With 0 bases clipped from V and 7 bases from J, the junction kept 9 bases outside the gene matches. The CDR3 runs to 15 residues. Germline-derived CDR1 and CDR2 are MNHEY and SVGAGI. The CDR3 here is CASSYSRQGVREQYF. CDR3 DNA: TGTGCCAGCAGTTACTCAAGACAGGGTGTGAGGGAGCAGTACTTC.

The chain carries TRBV2 and TRBJ1-1; 11 bases are a match to TRBD1. Looked up from germline, CDR1 is SNHLY and CDR2 is FYNNEI. The CDR3 loop spans 17 amino acids. V lost 3 bases, J lost 4 bases, and 10 bases stayed unmatched. DNA for the CDR3: TGTGCCAGCAGTGATCTGGGACAGGGGGGGCCGGGCACTGAAGCTTTCTTT. Protein: CASSDLGQGGPGTEAFF.

V gene TRBV13 combines with J gene TRBJ1-2; TRBD1 matches 10 bases. Trimming took 5 bases from V and 8 from J; bases not matched to a gene: 5. The CDR3 is 13 residues long. From germline, CDR1 is PRHDT and CDR2 FYEKMQ (reference sequence). The CDR3 DNA reads as TGTGCCAGCAGCCGAGGACAGGGGGACGGCTACACCTTC. This codes for CASSRGQGDGYTF.

The table lists this clone with a few counts. The rearrangement uses TRBV4-1 and TRBJ2-5; a weak D match, TRBD2 (6 bases). Trimming left V 4 bases short and J 1 base short, with 13 bases between. The CDR3 has 15 amino acids. Germline CDR1 and CDR2: MGHRA and YSYEKL. CDR3 in amino acids: CASSPRMGGQETQYF. The DNA of the CDR3 is TGCGCCAGCAGCCCCCGTATGGGGGGCCAAGAGACCCAGTACTTC.

The chain has TRBV28 and TRBJ2-4, with D possibly being TRBD2 (5 bases). The germline CDR1 and CDR2 sequences are MDHEN and SYDVKM. V lost 7 bases to trimming and J lost 8 bases, with 18 bases between them. The CDR3 has 14 residues. CDR3 sequence: CASTTPRGHDIQYF. The CDR3 nucleotides read TGTGCCAGCACCACGCCACGAGGGCACGACATTCAGTACTTC. The variable domain in full, completed from reference TRBV28 and TRBJ2-4, reads DVKVTQSSRYLVKRTGEKVFLECVQDMDHENMFWYRQDPGLGLRLIYFSYDVKMKEKGDIPEGYSVSREKKERFSLILESASTNQTSMYLCASTTPRGHDIQYFGAGTRLSVL.

This clone was picked up a small number of times. The chain links TRBV30 to TRBJ2-7, with a possible D match to TRBD1 (5 bases). The V end lost 0 bases, the J end lost 2 bases, and 11 bases lay between the germline ends. Germline V gene lookup returns CDR1 GTSNPN and CDR2 SVGIG (reference sequence). This CDR3 contains 14 residues. The CDR3 loop reads CAWSVGVPTYEQYF. The CDR3 nucleotides read TGTGCCTGGAGTGTAGGGGTCCCAACCTACGAGCAGTACTTC.

V and J are TRBV7-2 and TRBJ1-5; D remains unclear. Trimming cost V 5 bases and J 1 base, with 9 bases left between them. The germline V gene encodes CDR1 SGHTA and CDR2 FQGNSA. This CDR3 spans 14 amino acids. CDR3 sequence (DNA): TGTGCCAGCAGCCGGGGTGGGAGCAATCAGCCCCAGCATTTT. Protein sequence: CASSRGGSNQPQHF.

The chain recombines TRBV24-1 with TRBJ2-5; possible D gene TRBD1, 5 bases. This CDR3 has 13 residues. Germline CDR1 KGHDR, CDR2 SFDVKD. V was cut by 6 bases and J by 5 bases, with 12 bases left in between. Here the CDR3 reads CATSQGRVETQYF. The CDR3 DNA is TGTGCCACCAGTCAGGGTCGTGTTGAGACCCAGTACTTC.

V and J are TRBV6-5 and TRBJ1-3; D is ambiguous. The CDR3 covers 15 residues. The V and J ends lost 6 bases and 5 bases respectively, with 17 bases between them. Germline V lookup: CDR1 MNHEY, CDR2 SVGAGI. As DNA, the CDR3 is TGTGCCAGCAGCCGCGACATCCGCTACCGAAACACCATATATTTT. Protein product: CASSRDIRYRNTIYF.

The J gene is TRBJ1-4, the V gene TRBV20-1, with D perhaps TRBD1 (6 bases). Germline V gene data show CDR1 as DFQATT and CDR2 as SNEGSKA (reference sequence). V lost 3 bases and J lost 8, with 13 bases in between. This CDR3 has 13 amino acids. The CDR3 loop is CSASLGAHEKLFF. DNA of the CDR3: TGCAGTGCTAGTTTGGGGGCCCACGAAAAACTGTTTTTT.

This rearrangement joins TRBV5-1 to TRBJ1-6; TRBD1 matches at 9 bases. CDR3 length: 14 residues. Germline V gene sequence: CDR1 SGHRS, CDR2 YFSETQ. The V and J ends lost 4 bases and 7 bases, in that order; junction bases with no gene match: 3. CDR3 protein: CASSPTGGNSPLHF. The CDR3 region has the DNA TGCGCCAGCAGCCCGACAGGGGGGAATTCACCCCTCCACTTT.

The CDR3 spells CASSYPTSGGRDTQYF. Written as DNA, the CDR3 is TGTGCCAGCAGCTACCCGACTAGCGGGGGGAGAGATACGCAGTATTTT. V usage is TRBV5-6 and J usage is TRBJ2-3; 13 bases are a match to TRBD2. Unmatched junction bases numbered 6, after V lost 3 bases and J lost 5 bases. Germline V gene lookup returns CDR1 SGHDT and CDR2 YYEEEE. There are 16 residues in the CDR3.